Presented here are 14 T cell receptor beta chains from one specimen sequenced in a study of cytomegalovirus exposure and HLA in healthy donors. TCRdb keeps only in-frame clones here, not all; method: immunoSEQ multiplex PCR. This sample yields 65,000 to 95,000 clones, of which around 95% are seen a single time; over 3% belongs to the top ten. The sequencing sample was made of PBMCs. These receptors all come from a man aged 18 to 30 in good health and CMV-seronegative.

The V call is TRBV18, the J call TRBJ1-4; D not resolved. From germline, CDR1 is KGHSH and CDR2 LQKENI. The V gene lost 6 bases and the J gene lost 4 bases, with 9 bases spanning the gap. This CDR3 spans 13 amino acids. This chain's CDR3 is CASSGPVNEKLFF. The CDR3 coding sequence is TGTGCCAGCTCGGGCCCGGTTAATGAAAAACTGTTTTTT.

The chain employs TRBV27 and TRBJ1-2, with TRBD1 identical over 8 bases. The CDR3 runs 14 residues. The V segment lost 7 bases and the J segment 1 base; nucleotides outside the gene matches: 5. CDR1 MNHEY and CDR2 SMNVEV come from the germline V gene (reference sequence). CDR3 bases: TGTGCCAGCAAGAGGACAGGGCTTAACTATGGCTACACCTTC. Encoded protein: CASKRTGLNYGYTF.

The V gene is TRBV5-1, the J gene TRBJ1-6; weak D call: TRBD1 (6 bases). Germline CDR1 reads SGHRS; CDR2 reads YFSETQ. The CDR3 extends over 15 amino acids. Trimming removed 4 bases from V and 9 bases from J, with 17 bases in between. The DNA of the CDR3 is TGCGCCAGCAGCCCCGAGGGGGGGTCGGGTTCACCCCTCCACTTT. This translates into CASSPEGGSGSPLHF.

The CDR3 reads CASIASGGSSTTEAFF. The DNA of the CDR3 is TGTGCCAGCATTGCATCGGGAGGCTCTTCGACCACTGAAGCTTTCTTT. The chain recombines TRBV28 with TRBJ1-1; D is unresolved. Looked up from germline, CDR1 is MDHEN and CDR2 is SYDVKM. Trimming pared 7 bases from V and 4 bases from J, leaving 22 bases between. The CDR3 covers 16 residues.

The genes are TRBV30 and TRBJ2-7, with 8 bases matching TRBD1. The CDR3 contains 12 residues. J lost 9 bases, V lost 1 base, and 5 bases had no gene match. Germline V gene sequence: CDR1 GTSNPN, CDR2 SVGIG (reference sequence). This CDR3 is CAWSGTGGGQYF. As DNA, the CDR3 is TGTGCCTGGAGTGGTACAGGGGGTGGGCAGTACTTC.

The CDR3, as DNA: TGTGCCAGCTCTCTTAGGACAGGGGACGAGCAGTACTTC. This codes for CASSLRTGDEQYF. The chain recombines TRBV18 with TRBJ2-7; 9 bases map to TRBD1. Germline assignment: CDR1 KGHSH and CDR2 LQKENI. The CDR3 runs 13 residues. J lost 5 bases, V lost 6 bases, and 5 bases had no gene match.

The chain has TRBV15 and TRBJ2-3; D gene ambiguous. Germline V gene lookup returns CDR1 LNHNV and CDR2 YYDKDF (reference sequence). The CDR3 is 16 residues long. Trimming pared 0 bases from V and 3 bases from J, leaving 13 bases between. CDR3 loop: CATSRDFESWTDTQYF. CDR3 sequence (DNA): TGTGCCACCAGCAGAGATTTCGAGTCTTGGACAGATACGCAGTATTTT. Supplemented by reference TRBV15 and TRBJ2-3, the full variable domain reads DAMVIQNPRYQVTQFGKPVTLSCSQTLNHNVMYWYQQKSSQAPKLLFHYYDKDFNNEADTPDNFQSRRPNTSFCFLDIRSPGLGDTAMYLCATSRDFESWTDTQYFGPGTRLTVL.

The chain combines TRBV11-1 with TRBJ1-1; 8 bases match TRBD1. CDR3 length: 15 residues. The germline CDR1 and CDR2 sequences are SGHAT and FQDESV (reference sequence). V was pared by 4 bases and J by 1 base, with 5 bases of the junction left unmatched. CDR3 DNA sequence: TGTGCCAGCAGCTCAGGACAGGGTCGGAACACTGAAGCTTTCTTT. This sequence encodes CASSSGQGRNTEAFF.

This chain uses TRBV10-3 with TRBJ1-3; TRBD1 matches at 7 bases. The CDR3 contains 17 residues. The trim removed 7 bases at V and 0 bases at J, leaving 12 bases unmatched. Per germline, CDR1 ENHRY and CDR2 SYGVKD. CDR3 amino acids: CAIKGGTRQNSGNTIYF. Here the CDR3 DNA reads TGTGCCATCAAAGGGGGCACCCGTCAAAACTCTGGAAACACCATATATTTT.

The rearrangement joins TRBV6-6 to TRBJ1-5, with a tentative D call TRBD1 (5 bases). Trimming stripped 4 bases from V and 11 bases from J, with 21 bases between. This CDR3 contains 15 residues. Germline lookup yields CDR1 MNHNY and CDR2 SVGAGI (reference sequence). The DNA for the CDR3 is TGTGCCAGCAGTTCGCGGGACGGACGATATCAAGCCCAGCATTTT. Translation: CASSSRDGRYQAQHF.

The CDR3 region has the DNA TGTGCCAGCAGCCAAGTCCGGCGGGCCGGCGAGCAGTACTTC. Translation gives CASSQVRRAGEQYF. This sequence joins TRBV14 and TRBJ2-7, with D possibly matching TRBD2 (5 bases). The V end was cut by 1 base, the J end by 6 bases, with 13 bases between. The CDR3 contains 14 residues. Germline CDR1 reads SGHDN; CDR2 reads FVKESK.

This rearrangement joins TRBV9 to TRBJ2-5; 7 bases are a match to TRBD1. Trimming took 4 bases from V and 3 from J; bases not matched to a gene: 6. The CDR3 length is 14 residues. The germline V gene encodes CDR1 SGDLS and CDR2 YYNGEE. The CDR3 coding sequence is TGTGCCAGCAGCTTCACCGGGACAGAAGAGACCCAGTACTTC. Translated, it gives CASSFTGTEETQYF. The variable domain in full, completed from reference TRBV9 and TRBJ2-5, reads DSGVTQTPKHLITATGQRVTLRCSPRSGDLSVYWYQQSLDQGLQFLIQYYNGEERAKGNILERFSAQQFPDLHSELNLSSLELGDSALYFCASSFTGTEETQYFGPGTRLLVL.

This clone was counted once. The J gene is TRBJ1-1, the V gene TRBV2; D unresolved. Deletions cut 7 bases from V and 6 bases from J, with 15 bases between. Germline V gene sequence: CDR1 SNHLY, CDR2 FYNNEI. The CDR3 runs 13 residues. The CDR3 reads CASKEEPRAEAFF. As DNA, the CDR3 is TGTGCCAGCAAAGAGGAGCCCCGCGCTGAAGCTTTCTTT.

The DNA of the CDR3 is TGCAGCGTTGCCTTAGTCGACAGGGGGCGCGAGGTAGATGGCTACACCTTC. This sequence encodes CSVALVDRGREVDGYTF. The rearrangement joins TRBV29-1 to TRBJ1-2; TRBD1 matches 10 bases. The germline gives CDR1 SQVTM, CDR2 ANQGSEA. This CDR3 region has 17 residues. Unmatched junction bases numbered 17, after V lost 4 bases and J lost 6 bases.